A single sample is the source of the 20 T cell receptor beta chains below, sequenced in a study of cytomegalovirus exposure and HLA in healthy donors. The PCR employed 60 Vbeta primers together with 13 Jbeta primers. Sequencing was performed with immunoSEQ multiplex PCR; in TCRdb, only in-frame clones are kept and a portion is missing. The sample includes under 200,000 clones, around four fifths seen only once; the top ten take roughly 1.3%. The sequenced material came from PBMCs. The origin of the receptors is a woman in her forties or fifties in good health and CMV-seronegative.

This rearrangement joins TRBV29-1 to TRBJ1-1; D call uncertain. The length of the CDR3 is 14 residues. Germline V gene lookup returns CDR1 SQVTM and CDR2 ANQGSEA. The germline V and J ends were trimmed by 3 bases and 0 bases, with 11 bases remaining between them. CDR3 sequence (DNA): TGCAGCGTTGAGAACTGGTCGATGAACACTGAAGCTTTCTTT. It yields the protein CSVENWSMNTEAFF.

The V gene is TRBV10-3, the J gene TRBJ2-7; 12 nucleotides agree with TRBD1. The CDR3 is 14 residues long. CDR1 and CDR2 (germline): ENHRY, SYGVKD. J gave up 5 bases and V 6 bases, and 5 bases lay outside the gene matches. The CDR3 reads CAIRGDRGPDEQYF. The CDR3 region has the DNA TGTGCCATCAGGGGGGACAGGGGGCCAGACGAGCAGTACTTC.

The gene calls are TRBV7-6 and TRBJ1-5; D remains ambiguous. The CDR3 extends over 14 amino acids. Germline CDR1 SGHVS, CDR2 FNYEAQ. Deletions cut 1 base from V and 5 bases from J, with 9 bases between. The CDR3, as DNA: TGTGCCAGCAGCTTAGGGGCCCCCTATCAGCCCCAGCATTTT. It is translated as CASSLGAPYQPQHF.

CDR3 coding DNA: TGTGCCAGCAGCTTAGCGTCCATGGTTGGCGGGGATACGCAGTATTTT. Translation: CASSLASMVGGDTQYF. The J gene is TRBJ2-3, the V gene TRBV7-9, with TRBD2 as a possible D gene (5 bases). The germline V gene has CDR1 SEHNR and CDR2 FQNEAQ (reference sequence). Trimming removed 0 bases from V and 6 bases from J, with 16 bases in between. CDR3 length equals 16 residues.

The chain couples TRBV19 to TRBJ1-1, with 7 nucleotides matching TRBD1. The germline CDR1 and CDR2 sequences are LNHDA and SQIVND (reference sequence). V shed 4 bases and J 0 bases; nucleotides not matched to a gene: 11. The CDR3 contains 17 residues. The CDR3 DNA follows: TGTGCCAGTAGTAACCCCCGGGGACAGTCCATGAACACTGAAGCTTTCTTT. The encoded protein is CASSNPRGQSMNTEAFF.

CDR3 region: CASRLFSQTDTQYF. In nucleotides, the CDR3 is TGCGCCAGCAGACTATTCTCCCAGACAGATACGCAGTATTTT. The chain recombines TRBV5-1 with TRBJ2-3; D is unresolved. Germline assignment: CDR1 SGHRS and CDR2 YFSETQ. The CDR3 loop spans 14 amino acids. Trimming left V 5 bases short and J 3 bases short, with 13 bases between.

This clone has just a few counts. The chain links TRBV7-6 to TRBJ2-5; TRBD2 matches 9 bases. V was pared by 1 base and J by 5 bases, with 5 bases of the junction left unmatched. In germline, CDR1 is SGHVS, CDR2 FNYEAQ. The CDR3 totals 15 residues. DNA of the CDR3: TGTGCCAGCAGCTTAGGAGGGACTAGCCAGGAGACCCAGTACTTC. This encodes CASSLGGTSQETQYF. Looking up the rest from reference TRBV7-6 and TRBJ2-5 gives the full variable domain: GAGVSQSPRYKVTKRGQDVALRCDPISGHVSLYWYRQALGQGPEFLTYFNYEAQQDKSGLPNDRFSAERPEGSISTLTIQRTEQRDSAMYRCASSLGGTSQETQYFGPGTRLLVL.

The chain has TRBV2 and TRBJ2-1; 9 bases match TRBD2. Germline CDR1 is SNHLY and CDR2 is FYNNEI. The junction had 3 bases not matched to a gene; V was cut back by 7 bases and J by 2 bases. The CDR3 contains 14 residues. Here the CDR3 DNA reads TGTGCCAGCACCTTAGCGGGAGCCTACAATGAGCAGTTCTTC. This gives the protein CASTLAGAYNEQFF.

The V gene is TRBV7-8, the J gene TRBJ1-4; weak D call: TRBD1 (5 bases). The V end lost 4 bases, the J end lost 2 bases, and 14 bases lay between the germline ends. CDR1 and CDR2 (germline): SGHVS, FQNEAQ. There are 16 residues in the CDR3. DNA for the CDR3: TGTGCCAGCAGCTCCTTGGGGGGGTCCACTAATGAAAAACTGTTTTTT. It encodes CASSSLGGSTNEKLFF.

CDR3 DNA sequence: TGTGCCAGCAGACCGGACTGGGCCACTGAAGCTTTCTTT. As protein: CASRPDWATEAFF. The chain couples TRBV6-5 to TRBJ1-1, with D unresolved. Germline CDR1 and CDR2: MNHEY and SVGAGI. This CDR3 has 13 residues. V dropped 6 bases and J dropped 4 bases, with 12 bases sitting between them.

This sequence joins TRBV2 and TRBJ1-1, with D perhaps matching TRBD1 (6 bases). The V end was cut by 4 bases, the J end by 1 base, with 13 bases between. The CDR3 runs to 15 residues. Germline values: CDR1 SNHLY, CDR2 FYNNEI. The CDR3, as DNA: TGTGCCAGCAGTGGGGACACTTTGAGGAACACTGAAGCTTTCTTT. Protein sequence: CASSGDTLRNTEAFF.

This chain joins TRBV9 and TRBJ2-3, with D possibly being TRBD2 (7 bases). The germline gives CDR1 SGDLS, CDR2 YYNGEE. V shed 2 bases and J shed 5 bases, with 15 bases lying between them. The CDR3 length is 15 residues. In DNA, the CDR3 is TGTGCCAGCAGCGTTGGGGGGGGCCAAGGAGATACGCAGTATTTT. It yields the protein CASSVGGGQGDTQYF.

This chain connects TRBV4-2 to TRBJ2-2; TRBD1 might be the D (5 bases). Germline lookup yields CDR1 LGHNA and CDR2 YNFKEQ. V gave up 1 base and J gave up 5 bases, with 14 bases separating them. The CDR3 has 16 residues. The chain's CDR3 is CASSQGGPAGTGELFF. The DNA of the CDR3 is TGTGCCAGCAGCCAAGGGGGCCCGGCAGGAACCGGGGAGCTGTTTTTT.

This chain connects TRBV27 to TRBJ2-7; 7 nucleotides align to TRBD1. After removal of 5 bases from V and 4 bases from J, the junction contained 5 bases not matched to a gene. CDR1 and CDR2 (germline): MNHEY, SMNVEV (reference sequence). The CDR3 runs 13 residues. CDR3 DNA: TGTGCCAGCAGTCACAGGGGCCTTTACGAGCAGTACTTC. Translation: CASSHRGLYEQYF.

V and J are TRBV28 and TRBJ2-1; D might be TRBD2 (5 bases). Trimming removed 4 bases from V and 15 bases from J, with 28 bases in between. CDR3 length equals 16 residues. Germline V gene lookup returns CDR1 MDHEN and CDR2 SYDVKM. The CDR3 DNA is TGTGCCAGCAGTTCCTCCCCTCCCCCTGGACTTAGGGCCCCGTTCTTC. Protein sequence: CASSSSPPPGLRAPFF.

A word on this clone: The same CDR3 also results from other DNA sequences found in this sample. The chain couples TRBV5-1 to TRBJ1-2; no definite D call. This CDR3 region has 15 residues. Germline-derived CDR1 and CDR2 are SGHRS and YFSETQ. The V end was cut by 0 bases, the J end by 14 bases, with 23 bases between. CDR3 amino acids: CASSLADRLQPGGTF. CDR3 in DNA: TGCGCCAGCAGCTTGGCCGACCGTCTACAGCCCGGTGGAACCTTC.

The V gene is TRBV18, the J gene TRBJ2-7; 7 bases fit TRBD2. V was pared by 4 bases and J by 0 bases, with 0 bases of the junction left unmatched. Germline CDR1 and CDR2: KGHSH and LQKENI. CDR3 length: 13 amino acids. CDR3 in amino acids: CASSRGGSYEQYF. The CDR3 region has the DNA TGTGCCAGCTCACGGGGGGGCTCCTACGAGCAGTACTTC.

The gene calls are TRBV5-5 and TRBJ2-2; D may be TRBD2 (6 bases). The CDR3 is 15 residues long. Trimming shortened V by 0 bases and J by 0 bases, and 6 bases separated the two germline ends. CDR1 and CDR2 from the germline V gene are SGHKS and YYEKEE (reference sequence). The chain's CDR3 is CASSLGLANTGELFF. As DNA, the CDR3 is TGTGCCAGCAGCTTGGGACTAGCGAACACCGGGGAGCTGTTTTTT.

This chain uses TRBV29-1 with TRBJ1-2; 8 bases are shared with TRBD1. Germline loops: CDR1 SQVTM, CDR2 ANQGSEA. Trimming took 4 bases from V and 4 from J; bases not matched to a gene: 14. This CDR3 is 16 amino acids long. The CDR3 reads CSVAGLDRAEIYGYTF. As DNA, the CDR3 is TGCAGCGTTGCAGGACTGGACAGGGCAGAGATCTATGGCTACACCTTC.

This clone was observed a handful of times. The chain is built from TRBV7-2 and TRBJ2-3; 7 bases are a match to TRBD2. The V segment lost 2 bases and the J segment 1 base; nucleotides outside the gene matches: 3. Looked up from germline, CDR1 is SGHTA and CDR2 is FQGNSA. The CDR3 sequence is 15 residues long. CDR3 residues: CASSLQGGGTDTQYF. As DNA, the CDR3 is TGTGCCAGCAGCTTACAGGGAGGGGGCACAGATACGCAGTATTTT. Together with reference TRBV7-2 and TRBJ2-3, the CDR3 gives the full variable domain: GAGVSQSPSNKVTEKGKDVELRCDPISGHTALYWYRQSLGQGLEFLIYFQGNSAPDKSGLPSDRFSAERTGGSVSTLTIQRTQQEDSAVYLCASSLQGGGTDTQYFGPGTRLTVL.